These 15 T cell receptor beta chains originate from one sample sequenced in a study of T cell changes during pregnancy in multiple sclerosis. Sequencing used immunoSEQ multiplex PCR; TCRdb keeps in-frame clones, though not all of them. The table has tens of thousands of clones, 85% to 90% seen once; the top ten hold about 0.5%. Sequenced here: CD4+ T cells from peripheral blood mononuclear cells, sampled in the first trimester of pregnancy. Receptor source: a female donor with multiple sclerosis, enrolled in a pregnancy study.

J is TRBJ2-1 and V is TRBV5-4; TRBD2 agrees at 11 bases. From germline, CDR1 is SGHNT and CDR2 YYREEE (reference sequence). J was trimmed by 4 bases and V by 3 bases; bases with no gene match: 3. The CDR3 runs 15 residues. Written as DNA, the CDR3 is TGTGCCAGCAGCTCCGGGACTAGCGGATACAATGAGCAGTTCTTC. Protein product: CASSSGTSGYNEQFF.

The chain carries TRBV19 and TRBJ2-7; 8 nucleotides line up with TRBD1. The CDR3 contains 14 residues. V shed 4 bases and J 1 base; nucleotides not matched to a gene: 3. CDR1 and CDR2 (germline): LNHDA, SQIVND (reference sequence). The CDR3 is CASSTRQGSYEQYF. CDR3 sequence (DNA): TGTGCCAGTAGTACTCGACAGGGGTCCTACGAGCAGTACTTC.

As DNA, the CDR3 is TGTGCCAGCAGCCTTTGGAGGCAGATCCCACTGTTTTTT. This encodes CASSLWRQIPLFF. The chain has TRBV2 and TRBJ1-4; D unresolved. The CDR3 consists of 13 residues. CDR1 and CDR2 from the germline V gene are SNHLY and FYNNEI. The V and J ends lost 6 bases and 13 bases respectively, with 18 bases between them.

The V gene is TRBV19, the J gene TRBJ2-1, with 9 bases lining up with TRBD2. The germline CDR1 and CDR2 sequences are LNHDA and SQIVND (reference sequence). This CDR3 contains 18 residues. V was pared by 5 bases and J by 6 bases, with 17 bases of the junction left unmatched. CDR3 region: CASSSRKRAGGPRNEQFF. The CDR3 DNA follows: TGTGCCAGTAGTTCCCGAAAGAGGGCGGGGGGGCCGCGCAATGAGCAGTTCTTC.

This chain links TRBV4-2 with TRBJ2-7; TRBD2 matches 8 bases. The CDR3 spans 16 residues. V shed 0 bases and J 4 bases; nucleotides not matched to a gene: 8. Germline CDR1 and CDR2: LGHNA and YNFKEQ. The CDR3 DNA reads TGTGCCAGCAGCCAAGACTCCGGGACTAGATTATACGAGCAGTACTTC. This codes for CASSQDSGTRLYEQYF.

The table lists this clone with a count of one. J is TRBJ2-3 and V is TRBV9; possibly TRBD2 for D (6 bases). This CDR3 contains 15 residues. V gave up 0 bases and J gave up 6 bases, with 14 bases separating them. From germline, CDR1 is SGDLS and CDR2 YYNGEE. The DNA of the CDR3 is TGTGCCAGCAGCGTAGATGACCTCGCGGGGGATACGCAGTATTTT. Translated, it gives CASSVDDLAGDTQYF.

The rearrangement joins TRBV10-3 to TRBJ1-2, with D perhaps matching TRBD1 (6 bases). There are 13 residues in the CDR3. V was pared by 4 bases and J by 3 bases, with 9 bases between. Germline V lookup: CDR1 ENHRY, CDR2 SYGVKD. The CDR3: CAISVTGYYGYTF. The CDR3 nucleotides are TGTGCCATCAGTGTGACAGGCTACTATGGCTACACCTTC.

This rearrangement joins TRBV5-6 to TRBJ1-6, with TRBD1 identical over 8 bases. Germline CDR1 SGHDT, CDR2 YYEEEE. With 2 bases clipped from V and 8 bases from J, the junction kept 15 bases outside the gene matches. The CDR3 covers 18 residues. This chain's CDR3 is CASSFSRDRRDIDSPLHF. The DNA for the CDR3 is TGTGCCAGCAGCTTTTCCCGGGACAGGCGGGATATAGATTCACCCCTCCACTTT.

The rearrangement uses TRBV10-3 and TRBJ2-1, with D perhaps TRBD1 (5 bases). Germline CDR1 is ENHRY and CDR2 is SYGVKD. This CDR3 spans 16 amino acids. V was trimmed by 4 bases and J by 4 bases, leaving 17 bases between them. The CDR3 is CAISGEPQGAYNEQFF. The CDR3, as DNA: TGTGCCATCAGTGGGGAACCCCAAGGGGCGTACAATGAGCAGTTCTTC.

The rearrangement uses TRBV10-3 and TRBJ2-2; TRBD2 matches at 8 bases. In germline, CDR1 is ENHRY, CDR2 SYGVKD. Unmatched junction bases numbered 5, after V lost 4 bases and J lost 4 bases. The CDR3 spans 15 residues. CDR3 in amino acids: CAISGGRQGTGELFF. The CDR3 DNA is TGTGCCATCAGTGGCGGGAGGCAGGGCACCGGGGAGCTGTTTTTT.

The rearrangement joins TRBV11-1 to TRBJ1-1, with 7 bases matching TRBD1. This CDR3 comprises 16 residues. Germline CDR1 reads SGHAT; CDR2 reads FQDESV (reference sequence). J lost 0 bases, V lost 2 bases, and 6 bases had no gene match. CDR3 DNA: TGTGCCAGCAGCTTAACGAGGGGGCGGTTGAACACTGAAGCTTTCTTT. This gives the protein CASSLTRGRLNTEAFF.

The genes are TRBV2 and TRBJ1-2; 8 bases line up with TRBD1. Per the germline V gene, CDR1 is SNHLY and CDR2 is FYNNEI. The junction had 3 bases not matched to a gene; V was cut back by 6 bases and J by 0 bases. CDR3 size: 14 residues. DNA of the CDR3: TGTGCCAGCAGCGACAGGGGCACTAACTATGGCTACACCTTC. As protein: CASSDRGTNYGYTF.

The V and J genes are TRBV9 and TRBJ1-4; D uncertain. The V end was cut by 3 bases, the J end by 3 bases, with 12 bases between. Germline V gene data show CDR1 as SGDLS and CDR2 as YYNGEE. This CDR3 spans 15 amino acids. CDR3 in DNA: TGTGCCAGCAGCGAAAGGACTACGCCTAATGAAAAACTGTTTTTT. Residues: CASSERTTPNEKLFF.

The J gene is TRBJ1-6, the V gene TRBV30, with D perhaps matching TRBD1 (5 bases). The germline gives CDR1 GTSNPN, CDR2 SVGIG (reference sequence). This CDR3 is built from 12 residues. The CDR3 sequence: CARGEGNSPLHF. For the CDR3, the DNA is TGTGCTAGGGGTGAAGGGAATTCACCCCTCCACTTT.

This chain joins TRBV6-5 and TRBJ1-1; D is possibly TRBD1 (5 bases). This CDR3 comprises 15 residues. Germline values: CDR1 MNHEY, CDR2 SVGAGI. Trimming stripped 6 bases from V and 5 bases from J, with 19 bases between. CDR3 nucleotide sequence: TGTGCCAGCAGCCCCTTTTCGAGGGGAGGAACTGAAGCTTTCTTT. Its protein product is CASSPFSRGGTEAFF.